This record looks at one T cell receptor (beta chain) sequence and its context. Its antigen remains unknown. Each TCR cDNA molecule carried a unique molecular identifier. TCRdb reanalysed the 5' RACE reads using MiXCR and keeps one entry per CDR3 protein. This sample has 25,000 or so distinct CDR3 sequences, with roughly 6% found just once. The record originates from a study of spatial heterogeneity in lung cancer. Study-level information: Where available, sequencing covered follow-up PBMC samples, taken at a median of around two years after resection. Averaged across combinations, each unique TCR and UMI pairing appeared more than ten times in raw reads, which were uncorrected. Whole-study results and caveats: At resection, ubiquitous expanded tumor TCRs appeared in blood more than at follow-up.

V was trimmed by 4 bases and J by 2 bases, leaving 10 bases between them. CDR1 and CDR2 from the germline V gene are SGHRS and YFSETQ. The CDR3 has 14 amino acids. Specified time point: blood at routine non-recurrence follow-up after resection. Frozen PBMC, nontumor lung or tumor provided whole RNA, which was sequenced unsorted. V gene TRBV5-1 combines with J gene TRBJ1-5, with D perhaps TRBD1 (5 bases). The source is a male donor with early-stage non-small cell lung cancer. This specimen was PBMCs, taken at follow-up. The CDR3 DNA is TGCGCCAGCAGCAGAGGAGGGGGCAATCAGCCCCAGCATTTT. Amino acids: CASSRGGGNQPQHF.